This TCR beta chain is from a study of T cell responses to AZD1222 COVID-19 vaccine. This clone was observed once. Trimming cost V 0 bases and J 11 bases, with 16 bases left between them. CDR1 GTSNPN and CDR2 SVGIG come from the germline V gene (reference sequence). The CDR3 loop spans 13 amino acids. Here immunoSEQ multiplex PCR was the method, and the copy in TCRdb shows in-frame clones only, minus some. In the table there are roughly 200,000 clones, 70% to 90% of which are singletons. This material consisted of peripheral blood, taken on day 0 of AZD1222 vaccination. The V gene is TRBV30, the J gene TRBJ1-1; D is undetermined. The TCR sequence derives from an adult in good health. CDR3 in DNA: TGTGCCTGGAGTGTAGGTGGGAGTTTACGGGCTTTCTTT. Translated: CAWSVGGSLRAFF.